This T cell receptor (beta chain) appears in the sequencing data of a study of T cell repertoires in cytomegalovirus infection. This clonotype has more than one count but fewer than ten. The target antigen is unknown. Study-wide points: Summed frequency of shared TCR beta families picked out CMV carriers who also had the relevant HLA. The study found HLA-C-restricted CMV-specific TCR beta clonotypes dominating the ex vivo response.

The germline V gene encodes CDR1 MNHEY and CDR2 SVGEGT. The length of the CDR3 is 15 residues. V dropped 7 bases and J dropped 8; count of bases not matched to a gene: 11. MiXCR was run by TCRdb on the reads, yielding one entry per CDR3 protein. This repertoire shows approximately 770,000 distinct CDR3 sequences, just under 30% found once; its top ten account for around 13%. The gene calls are TRBV6-2 or TRBV6-3 and TRBJ2-1; 10 bases are shared with TRBD2. This clonotype was obtained from a human donor in good health (CMV status not recorded). Some clones in this sample may be carry-over from other donors' samples. Sequencing used cultured CD8+ T cells from PBMCs, obtained from culture after CMV antigen stimulation. CDR3 loop: CASNTELAGGDEQFF. CDR3 nucleotide sequence: TGTGCCAGCAACACCGAATTAGCGGGGGGCGATGAGCAGTTCTTC.